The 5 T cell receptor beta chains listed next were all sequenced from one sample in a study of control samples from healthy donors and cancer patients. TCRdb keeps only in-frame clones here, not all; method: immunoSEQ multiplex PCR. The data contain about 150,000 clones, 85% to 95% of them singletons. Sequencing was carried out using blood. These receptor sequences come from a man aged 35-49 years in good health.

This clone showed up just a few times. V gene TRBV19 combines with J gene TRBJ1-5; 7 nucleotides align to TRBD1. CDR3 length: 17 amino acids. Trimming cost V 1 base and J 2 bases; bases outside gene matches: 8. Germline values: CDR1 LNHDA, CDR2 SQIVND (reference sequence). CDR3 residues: CASSIATRGQRNQPQHF. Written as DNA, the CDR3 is TGTGCCAGTAGTATAGCGACGAGGGGGCAGCGCAATCAGCCCCAGCATTTT.

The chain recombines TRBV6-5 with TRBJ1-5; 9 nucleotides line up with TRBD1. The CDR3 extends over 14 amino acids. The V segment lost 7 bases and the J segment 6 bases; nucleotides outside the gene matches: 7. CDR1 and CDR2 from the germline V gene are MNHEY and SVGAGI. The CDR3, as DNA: TGTGCCAGCATAATGGGACAGGGCGGTCAGCCCCAGCATTTT. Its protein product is CASIMGQGGQPQHF.

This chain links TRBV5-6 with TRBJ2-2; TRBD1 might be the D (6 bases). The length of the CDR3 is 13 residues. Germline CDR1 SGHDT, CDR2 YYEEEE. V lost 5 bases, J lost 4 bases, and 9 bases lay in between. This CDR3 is CASRGRGTGELFF. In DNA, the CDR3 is TGTGCCAGCAGGGGCAGGGGCACCGGGGAGCTGTTTTTT. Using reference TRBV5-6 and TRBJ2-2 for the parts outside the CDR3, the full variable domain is DAGVTQSPTHLIKTRGQQVTLRCSPKSGHDTVSWYQQALGQGPQFIFQYYEEEERQRGNFPDRFSGHQFPNYSSELNVNALLLGDSALYLCASRGRGTGELFFGEGSRLTVL.

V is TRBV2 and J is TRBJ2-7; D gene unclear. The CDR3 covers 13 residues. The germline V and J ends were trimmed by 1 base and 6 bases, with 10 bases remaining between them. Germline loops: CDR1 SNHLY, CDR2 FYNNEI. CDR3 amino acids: CASSEGQALEQYF. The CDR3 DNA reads TGTGCCAGCAGTGAAGGTCAGGCCCTCGAGCAGTACTTC.

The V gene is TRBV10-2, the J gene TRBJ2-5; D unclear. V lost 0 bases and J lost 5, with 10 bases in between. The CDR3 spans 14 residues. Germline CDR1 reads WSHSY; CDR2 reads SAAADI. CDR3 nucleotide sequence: TGCGCCAGCAGTGAGTCGACCCTGGGGGAGACCCAGTACTTC. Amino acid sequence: CASSESTLGETQYF.